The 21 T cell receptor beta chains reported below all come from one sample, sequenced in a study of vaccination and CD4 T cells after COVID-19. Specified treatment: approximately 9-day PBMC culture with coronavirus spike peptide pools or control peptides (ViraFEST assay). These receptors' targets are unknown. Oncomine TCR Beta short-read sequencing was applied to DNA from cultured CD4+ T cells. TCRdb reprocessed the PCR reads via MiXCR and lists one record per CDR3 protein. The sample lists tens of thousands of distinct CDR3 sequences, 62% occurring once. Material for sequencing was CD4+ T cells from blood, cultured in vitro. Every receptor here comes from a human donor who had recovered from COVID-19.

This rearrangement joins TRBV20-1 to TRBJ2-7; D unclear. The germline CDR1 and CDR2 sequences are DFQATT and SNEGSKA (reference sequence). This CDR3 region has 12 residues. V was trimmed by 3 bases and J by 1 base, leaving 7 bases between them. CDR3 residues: CSASLHSYEQYF. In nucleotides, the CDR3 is TGCAGTGCTAGTCTCCATTCCTACGAGCAGTACTTC.

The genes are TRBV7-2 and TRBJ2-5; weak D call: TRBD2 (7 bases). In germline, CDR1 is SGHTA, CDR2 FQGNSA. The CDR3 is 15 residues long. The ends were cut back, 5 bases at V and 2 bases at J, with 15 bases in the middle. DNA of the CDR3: TGTGCCAGCAGCCCGCGGGGAGGGACACAAGAGACCCAGTACTTC. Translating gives CASSPRGGTQETQYF.

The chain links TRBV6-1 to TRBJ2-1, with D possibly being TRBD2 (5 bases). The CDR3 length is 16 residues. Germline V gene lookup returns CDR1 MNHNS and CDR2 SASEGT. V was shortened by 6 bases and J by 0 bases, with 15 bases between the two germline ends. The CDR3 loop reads CASRSGRRSSYNEQFF. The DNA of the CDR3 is TGTGCCAGCAGATCCGGACGGAGGAGCTCCTACAATGAGCAGTTCTTC.

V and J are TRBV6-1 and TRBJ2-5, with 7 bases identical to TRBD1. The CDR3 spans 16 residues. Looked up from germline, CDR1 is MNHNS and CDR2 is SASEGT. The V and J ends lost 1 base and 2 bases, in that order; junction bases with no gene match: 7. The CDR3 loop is CASSEVRTGTQETQYF. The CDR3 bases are TGTGCCAGCAGTGAAGTTAGGACAGGTACTCAAGAGACCCAGTACTTC.

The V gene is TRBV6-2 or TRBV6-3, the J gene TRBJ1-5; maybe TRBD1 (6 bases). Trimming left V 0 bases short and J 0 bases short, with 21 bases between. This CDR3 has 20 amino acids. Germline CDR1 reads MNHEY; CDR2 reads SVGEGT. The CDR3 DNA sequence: TGTGCCAGCAGTTACTCTCCCCCTGGACAGATACGGGATAGCAATCAGCCCCAGCATTTT. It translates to CASSYSPPGQIRDSNQPQHF.

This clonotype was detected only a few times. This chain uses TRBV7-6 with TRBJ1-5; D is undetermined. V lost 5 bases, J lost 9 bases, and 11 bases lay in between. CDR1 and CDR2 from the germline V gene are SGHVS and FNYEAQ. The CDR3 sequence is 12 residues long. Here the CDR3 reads CASSGDLGPQHF. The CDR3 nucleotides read TGTGCCAGCAGCGGGGATTTGGGGCCCCAGCATTTT. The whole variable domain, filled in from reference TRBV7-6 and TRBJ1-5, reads GAGVSQSPRYKVTKRGQDVALRCDPISGHVSLYWYRQALGQGPEFLTYFNYEAQQDKSGLPNDRFSAERPEGSISTLTIQRTEQRDSAMYRCASSGDLGPQHFGDGTRLSIL.

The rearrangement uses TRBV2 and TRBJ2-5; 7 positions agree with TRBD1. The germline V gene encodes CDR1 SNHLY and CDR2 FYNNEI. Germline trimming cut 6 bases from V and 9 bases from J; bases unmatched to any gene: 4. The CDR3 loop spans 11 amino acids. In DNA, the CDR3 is TGTGCCAGCAGCTACGACAGGGCCCAGTACTTC. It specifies CASSYDRAQYF.

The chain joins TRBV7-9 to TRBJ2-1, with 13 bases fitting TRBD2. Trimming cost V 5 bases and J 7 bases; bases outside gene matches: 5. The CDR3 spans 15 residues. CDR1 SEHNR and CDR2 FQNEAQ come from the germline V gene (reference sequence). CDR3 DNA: TGTGCCAGCAGCGTACCGGGACTAGCGGGAAATGAGCAGTTCTTC. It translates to CASSVPGLAGNEQFF.

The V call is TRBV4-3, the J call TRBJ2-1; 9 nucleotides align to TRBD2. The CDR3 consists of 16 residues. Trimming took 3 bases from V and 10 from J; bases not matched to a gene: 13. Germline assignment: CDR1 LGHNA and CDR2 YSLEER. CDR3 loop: CASSQVLREGLGEQFF. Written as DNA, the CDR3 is TGCGCCAGCAGCCAGGTGTTGCGGGAGGGCCTAGGGGAGCAGTTCTTC.

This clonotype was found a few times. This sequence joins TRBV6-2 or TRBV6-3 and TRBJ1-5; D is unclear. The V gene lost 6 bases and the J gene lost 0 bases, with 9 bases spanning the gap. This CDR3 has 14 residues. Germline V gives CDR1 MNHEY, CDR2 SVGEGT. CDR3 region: CASREESSNQPQHF. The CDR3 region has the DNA TGTGCCAGCAGGGAGGAATCTAGCAATCAGCCCCAGCATTTT.

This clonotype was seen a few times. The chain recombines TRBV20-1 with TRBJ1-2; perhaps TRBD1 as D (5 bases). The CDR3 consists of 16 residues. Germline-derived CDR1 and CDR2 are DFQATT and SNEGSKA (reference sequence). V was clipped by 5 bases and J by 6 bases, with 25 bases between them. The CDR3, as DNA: TGCAGTGCTTCCCGGGAGTGGGGGACCCGGCACCATGGCTACACCTTC. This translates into CSASREWGTRHHGYTF.

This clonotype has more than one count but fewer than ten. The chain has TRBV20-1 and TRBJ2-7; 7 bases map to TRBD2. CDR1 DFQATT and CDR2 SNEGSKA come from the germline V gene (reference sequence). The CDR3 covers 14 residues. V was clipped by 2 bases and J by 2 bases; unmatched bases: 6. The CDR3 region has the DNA TGCAGTGCTAGAAACTTACTAGCGACCTACGAGCAGTACTTC. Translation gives CSARNLLATYEQYF.

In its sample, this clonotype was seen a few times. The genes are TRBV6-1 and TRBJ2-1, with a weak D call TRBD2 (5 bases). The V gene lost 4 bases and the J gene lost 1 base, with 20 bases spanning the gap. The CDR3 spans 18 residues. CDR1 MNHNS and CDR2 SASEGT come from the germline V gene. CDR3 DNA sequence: TGTGCCAGCAGTGGGGGAGCGATGTTGGGCAGATCCTACAATGAGCAGTTCTTC. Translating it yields CASSGGAMLGRSYNEQFF.

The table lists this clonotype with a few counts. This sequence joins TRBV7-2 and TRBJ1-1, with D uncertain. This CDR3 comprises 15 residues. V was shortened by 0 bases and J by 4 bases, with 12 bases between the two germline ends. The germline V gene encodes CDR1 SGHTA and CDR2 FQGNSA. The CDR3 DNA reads TGTGCCAGCAGCTTAGCGCGGGAGGGCCGCACTGAAGCTTTCTTT. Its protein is CASSLAREGRTEAFF.

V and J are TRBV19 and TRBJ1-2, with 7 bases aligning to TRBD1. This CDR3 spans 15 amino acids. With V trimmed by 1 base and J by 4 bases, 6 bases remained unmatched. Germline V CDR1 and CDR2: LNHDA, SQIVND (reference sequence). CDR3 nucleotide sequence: TGTGCCAGTAGTATAGGCTGGGACAGCATCTATGGCTACACCTTC. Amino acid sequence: CASSIGWDSIYGYTF.

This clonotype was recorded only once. CDR3 region: CASSPLGQHRGTQYF. The CDR3 DNA is TGCGCCAGCAGCCCGTTGGGACAGCACCGGGGGACCCAGTACTTC. The J gene is TRBJ2-5, the V gene TRBV5-1; TRBD1 agrees at 7 bases. The V and J ends lost 4 bases and 7 bases, in that order; junction bases with no gene match: 13. Germline V gives CDR1 SGHRS, CDR2 YFSETQ. The CDR3 sequence is 15 residues long.

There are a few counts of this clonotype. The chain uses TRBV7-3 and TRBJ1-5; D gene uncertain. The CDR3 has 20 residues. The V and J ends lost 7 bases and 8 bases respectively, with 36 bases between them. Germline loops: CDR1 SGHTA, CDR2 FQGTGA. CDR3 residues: CASILPRPHIPQEMGEPQHF. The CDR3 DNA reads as TGTGCCAGCATCCTCCCCCGGCCCCACATTCCCCAGGAGATGGGTGAGCCCCAGCATTTT.

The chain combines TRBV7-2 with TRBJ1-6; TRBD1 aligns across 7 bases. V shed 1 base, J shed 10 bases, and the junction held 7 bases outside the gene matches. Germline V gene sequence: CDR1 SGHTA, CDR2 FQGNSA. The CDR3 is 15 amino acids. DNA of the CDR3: TGTGCCAGCAGCTTAGGACAGGGAGGAGGGTCACCCCTCCACTTT. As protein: CASSLGQGGGSPLHF. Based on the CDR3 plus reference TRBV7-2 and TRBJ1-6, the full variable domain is GAGVSQSPSNKVTEKGKDVELRCDPISGHTALYWYRQSLGQGLEFLIYFQGNSAPDKSGLPSDRFSAERTGGSVSTLTIQRTQQEDSAVYLCASSLGQGGGSPLHFGNGTRLTVT.

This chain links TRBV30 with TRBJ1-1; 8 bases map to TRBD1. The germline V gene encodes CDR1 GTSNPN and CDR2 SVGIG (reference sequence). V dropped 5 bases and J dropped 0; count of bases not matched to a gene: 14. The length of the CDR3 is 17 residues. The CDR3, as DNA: TGTGCCTGGGAAGCCCAGGGGGCTTGGGGGATGAACACTGAAGCTTTCTTT. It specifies CAWEAQGAWGMNTEAFF.

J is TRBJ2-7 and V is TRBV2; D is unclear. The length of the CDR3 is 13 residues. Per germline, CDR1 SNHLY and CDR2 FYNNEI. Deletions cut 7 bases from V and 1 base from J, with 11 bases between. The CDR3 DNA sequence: TGTGCCAGCAATGCGAAGAGGTCCTACGAGCAGTACTTC. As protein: CASNAKRSYEQYF.

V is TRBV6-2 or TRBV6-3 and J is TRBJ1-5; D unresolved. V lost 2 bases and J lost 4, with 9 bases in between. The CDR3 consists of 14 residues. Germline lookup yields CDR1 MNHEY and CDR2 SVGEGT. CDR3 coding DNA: TGTGCCAGCAGTTACGGGTCGATAAATCAGCCCCAGCATTTT. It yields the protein CASSYGSINQPQHF.